The sequence of this T cell receptor (beta chain) was determined in a study of blood T cells in healthy people across ages. There are 14 residues in the CDR3. V dropped 0 bases and J dropped 5 bases, with 10 bases sitting between them. A second roughly 7 to 12 cycle PCR used barcoded and J-beta primers. Every molecule of cDNA carried a tag from a template-switch adaptor with 12 random nucleotides. From the 5' RACE reads, TCRdb called clonotypes with MiXCR, one entry per CDR3 protein. The profile shows some 1.6 million distinct CDR3 sequences, roughly 32% of them singletons. PBMCs numbering at least 6 million were isolated per sample.

The chain is built from TRBV12-3 or TRBV12-4 and TRBJ1-2, with a possible D match to TRBD1 (5 bases). Sequencing was done on a sample of blood. The receptor's source is a woman aged 25 to 39 in good health. Here the CDR3 DNA reads TGTGCCAGCAGTTTAGCGGAGTCAGGGTATGGCTACACCTTC. The encoded protein is CASSLAESGYGYTF.